A single sample gave rise to the 29 T cell receptor beta chains below, sequenced in a study of blood T cell repertoires in COVID-19. Produced via immunoSEQ multiplex PCR; TCRdb's table is partial and in-frame only. The table has fewer than 150,000 clones, approximately 77% seen once. Specimen: peripheral blood. The receptors originated from a man older than 75 with acute or convalescent COVID-19.

The rearrangement links TRBV15 to TRBJ1-1, with 8 bases identical to TRBD1. The V gene end was trimmed by 1 base and the J gene end by 1 base; junction bases not matched to a gene: 2. Germline CDR1 reads LNHNV; CDR2 reads YYDKDF (reference sequence). The CDR3 runs 15 residues. CDR3 region: CATSRGQGANTEAFF. CDR3 coding DNA: TGTGCCACCAGCAGAGGGCAGGGGGCGAACACTGAAGCTTTCTTT.

This clone was seen a single time. The chain has TRBV28 and TRBJ2-5; TRBD2 agrees at 7 bases. V lost 6 bases to trimming and J lost 4 bases; unmatched junction nucleotides: 5. The CDR3 consists of 13 residues. The germline V gene has CDR1 MDHEN and CDR2 SYDVKM. DNA for the CDR3: TGTGCCAGCAGGTGGGGGAGGGTAGAGACCCAGTACTTC. As protein: CASRWGRVETQYF.

This clone was recorded once. The chain uses TRBV5-1 and TRBJ1-3, with 9 bases identical to TRBD1. Germline V gene sequence: CDR1 SGHRS, CDR2 YFSETQ. Germline trimming cut 3 bases from V and 6 bases from J; bases unmatched to any gene: 4. This CDR3 is built from 14 residues. CDR3 sequence reads: CASSWGQGKNTIYF. CDR3 bases: TGCGCCAGCAGCTGGGGACAGGGAAAAAACACCATATATTTT.

This CDR3 reads CASRPLSGGQILNEQFF. The DNA for the CDR3 is TGTGCCAGCAGACCCTTGAGTGGTGGACAGATCCTCAATGAGCAGTTCTTC. The V and J genes are TRBV7-9 and TRBJ2-1; perhaps TRBD1 as D (6 bases). Looked up from germline, CDR1 is SEHNR and CDR2 is FQNEAQ (reference sequence). This CDR3 contains 17 residues. V was shortened by 6 bases and J by 6 bases, with 24 bases between the two germline ends.

The genes are TRBV5-6 and TRBJ2-7, with a weak D call TRBD1 (6 bases). The V gene lost 2 bases and the J gene lost 2 bases, with 11 bases spanning the gap. The CDR3 covers 14 residues. Germline assignment: CDR1 SGHDT and CDR2 YYEEEE. CDR3 loop: CASSFQGPTYEQYF. The CDR3 nucleotides read TGTGCCAGCAGCTTCCAGGGGCCGACCTACGAGCAGTACTTC. Filled out from reference TRBV5-6 and TRBJ2-7, the complete variable domain reads DAGVTQSPTHLIKTRGQQVTLRCSPKSGHDTVSWYQQALGQGPQFIFQYYEEEERQRGNFPDRFSGHQFPNYSSELNVNALLLGDSALYLCASSFQGPTYEQYFGPGTRLTVT.

The chain uses TRBV20-1 and TRBJ2-5; a weak D match, TRBD1 (5 bases). Looked up from germline, CDR1 is DFQATT and CDR2 is SNEGSKA (reference sequence). The CDR3 consists of 13 residues. Trimming left V 4 bases short and J 0 bases short, with 9 bases between. The CDR3 coding sequence is TGCAGTGCTACTGACAGTCACCAAGAGACCCAGTACTTC. Its protein product is CSATDSHQETQYF.

The chain uses TRBV6-2 or TRBV6-3 and TRBJ2-7, with D perhaps matching TRBD2 (5 bases). The CDR3 runs to 14 residues. Looked up from germline, CDR1 is MNHEY and CDR2 is SVGEGT. The V and J ends lost 2 bases and 0 bases respectively, with 8 bases between them. For the CDR3, the DNA is TGTGCCAGCAGTTACGACCGGGGCTCCTACGAGCAGTACTTC. This encodes CASSYDRGSYEQYF.

The chain joins TRBV19 to TRBJ1-1, with TRBD1 identical over 11 bases. Germline V CDR1 and CDR2: LNHDA, SQIVND (reference sequence). This CDR3 region has 15 residues. V lost 7 bases to trimming and J lost 1 base; unmatched junction nucleotides: 5. CDR3 coding DNA: TGTGCCAGTAACGTTGGACAGGGGGCGAACACTGAAGCTTTCTTT. Its translation: CASNVGQGANTEAFF.

The gene calls are TRBV29-1 and TRBJ1-2, with 9 positions matching TRBD1. With V trimmed by 2 bases and J by 4 bases, 14 bases remained unmatched. The CDR3 is 17 residues long. CDR1 and CDR2 from the germline V gene are SQVTM and ANQGSEA. CDR3 sequence reads: CSVEPAPGQGPTYGYTF. As DNA, the CDR3 is TGCAGCGTTGAACCAGCCCCAGGACAGGGGCCGACCTATGGCTACACCTTC.

V and J are TRBV10-3 and TRBJ2-7; 9 bases fit TRBD1. Germline V gene data show CDR1 as ENHRY and CDR2 as SYGVKD. V shed 3 bases, J shed 0 bases, and the junction held 6 bases outside the gene matches. The CDR3 is 16 residues long. The CDR3 DNA follows: TGTGCCATCAGTGAAACCGGGACAGGGATCTCCTACGAGCAGTACTTC. Encoded protein: CAISETGTGISYEQYF.

The chain combines TRBV12-2 with TRBJ1-2. TRBV12-2 is marked as a pseudogene. The CDR3 runs to 14 residues. The CDR3 loop reads CASRLAPGLHGYTF. The CDR3 DNA reads TGTGCAAGTCGCTTAGCGCCCGGGTTACATGGCTACACCTTC.

This chain links TRBV11-2 with TRBJ2-5; 8 nucleotides line up with TRBD2. The germline V gene encodes CDR1 SGHAT and CDR2 FQNNGV. CDR3 length: 16 amino acids. V lost 5 bases, J lost 0 bases, and 8 bases stayed unmatched. Written as DNA, the CDR3 is TGTGCCAGCAGCCCCTGGGGTAGCGGGGACCAAGAGACCCAGTACTTC. Protein: CASSPWGSGDQETQYF.

This chain joins TRBV5-4 and TRBJ2-7, with TRBD1 matching over 7 bases. The germline gives CDR1 SGHNT, CDR2 YYREEE (reference sequence). The V segment lost 5 bases and the J segment 2 bases; nucleotides outside the gene matches: 4. This CDR3 is 13 amino acids long. CDR3 residues: CASSTGTAYEQYF. In DNA form, the CDR3 reads TGTGCCAGCAGTACCGGGACAGCCTACGAGCAGTACTTC.

The V call is TRBV11-2, the J call TRBJ1-1; no reliable D call. The ends were cut back, 2 bases at V and 3 bases at J, with 7 bases in the middle. This CDR3 has 13 amino acids. CDR1 and CDR2 (germline): SGHAT, FQNNGV. The CDR3: CASSLTVDTEAFF. CDR3 in DNA: TGTGCCAGCAGCTTAACGGTTGACACTGAAGCTTTCTTT.

The chain joins TRBV5-1 to TRBJ1-2; D is perhaps TRBD1 (5 bases). Germline CDR1 SGHRS, CDR2 YFSETQ. Between the trimmed V and J ends, which lost 0 bases and 8 bases, there was a span of 14 bases. The CDR3 consists of 14 residues. The CDR3 DNA follows: TGCGCCAGCAGCTTGGCCTTGGCAGGGCAGGGCTACACCTTC. Amino acid sequence: CASSLALAGQGYTF.

This clone was found a few times. The chain has TRBV10-3 and TRBJ1-2; D perhaps matches TRBD1 (6 bases). Germline V gene lookup returns CDR1 ENHRY and CDR2 SYGVKD. This CDR3 region has 12 residues. The V and J ends lost 2 bases and 10 bases respectively, with 11 bases between them. CDR3 in DNA: TGTGCCATCAGTGAGACAGGGCCCCACTACACCTTC. Protein: CAISETGPHYTF.

The chain uses TRBV7-8 and TRBJ1-1, with 11 bases identical to TRBD1. Trimming took 5 bases from V and 1 from J; bases not matched to a gene: 6. The CDR3 has 16 amino acids. Germline-derived CDR1 and CDR2 are SGHVS and FQNEAQ. In nucleotides, the CDR3 is TGTGCCAGCAGCGCCCGGGACAGGGGGTCGAACACTGAAGCTTTCTTT. This sequence encodes CASSARDRGSNTEAFF.

J is TRBJ2-3 and V is TRBV3-1 (or the pseudogene TRBV3-2), with 16 bases fitting TRBD2. This CDR3 comprises 21 residues. The germline CDR1 and CDR2 sequences are LGHDT and YNNKEL (reference sequence). V lost 1 base, J lost 0 bases, and 10 bases stayed unmatched. The CDR3 DNA follows: TGTGCCAGCAGCCAAGCGTCCGGGACTAGCGGGGGGGCCTGGAGCACAGATACGCAGTATTTT. This codes for CASSQASGTSGGAWSTDTQYF.

The chain has TRBV9 and TRBJ2-2; possibly TRBD1 for D (5 bases). Germline-derived CDR1 and CDR2 are SGDLS and YYNGEE. V was trimmed by 0 bases and J by 2 bases, leaving 11 bases between them. The CDR3 has 16 residues. The CDR3 is CASSVGQGTNTGELFF. Here the CDR3 DNA reads TGTGCCAGCAGCGTAGGTCAGGGCACAAACACCGGGGAGCTGTTTTTT.

This chain uses TRBV6-5 with TRBJ1-1, with 7 positions matching TRBD1. CDR1 is MNHEY and CDR2 is SVGAGI in the germline V gene. The CDR3 length is 13 residues. J gave up 5 bases and V 8 bases, and 8 bases lay outside the gene matches. Written as DNA, the CDR3 is TGTGCCAGCGGCACGACAGGGTATACTGAAGCTTTCTTT. The encoded protein is CASGTTGYTEAFF.

V gene TRBV24-1 combines with J gene TRBJ2-3, with 9 bases fitting TRBD1. The CDR3 extends over 14 amino acids. The trim removed 10 bases at V and 1 base at J, leaving 5 bases unmatched. Germline V lookup: CDR1 KGHDR, CDR2 SFDVKD. In DNA form, the CDR3 reads TGTGCCACTATAACAGGGGGCGGCACAGATACGCAGTATTTT. Protein product: CATITGGGTDTQYF.

The chain carries TRBV4-1 and TRBJ2-5; 9 bases agree with TRBD2. The germline gives CDR1 MGHRA, CDR2 YSYEKL. V dropped 2 bases and J dropped 5; count of bases not matched to a gene: 3. CDR3 length: 14 residues. The CDR3 coding sequence is TGCGCCAGCAGCCAAAGCGGGGGGCCTGAGACCCAGTACTTC. It encodes CASSQSGGPETQYF.

The V gene is TRBV4-2, the J gene TRBJ2-7; 9 bases fit TRBD1. Trimming cost V 4 bases and J 5 bases; bases outside gene matches: 3. The CDR3 has 13 amino acids. Germline V CDR1 and CDR2: LGHNA, YNFKEQ. The CDR3 DNA follows: TGTGCCAGCAGCCCTAGGACAGGGGACGAGCAGTACTTC. This codes for CASSPRTGDEQYF.

Written as DNA, the CDR3 is TGTGCTAGTGGCTACAAACAGGAACGCCAAGAGACCCAGTACTTC. This translates into CASGYKQERQETQYF. The chain links TRBV12-5 to TRBJ2-5; D is possibly TRBD1 (5 bases). The CDR3 is made up of 15 amino acids. The V gene lost 6 bases and the J gene lost 1 base, with 15 bases spanning the gap. CDR1 LGHNT and CDR2 FRNRAP come from the germline V gene.

V and J are TRBV5-6 and TRBJ1-3, with D perhaps TRBD1 (5 bases). Trimming took 0 bases from V and 4 from J, leaving 8 bases between them. Germline CDR1 reads SGHDT; CDR2 reads YYEEEE. CDR3 length: 14 amino acids. CDR3 nucleotides: TGTGCCAGCAGCTTGGTGGGGCGAGGAAACACCATATATTTT. Residues: CASSLVGRGNTIYF.

The chain joins TRBV2 to TRBJ1-2; the match to TRBD1 covers 9 bases. Germline CDR1 reads SNHLY; CDR2 reads FYNNEI. This CDR3 has 14 amino acids. V lost 6 bases to trimming and J lost 5 bases; unmatched junction nucleotides: 7. In DNA, the CDR3 is TGTGCCAGCAGGTCCGGGACAGGGAATTATGGCTACACCTTC. It yields the protein CASRSGTGNYGYTF.

The chain combines TRBV28 with TRBJ1-5; D is uncertain. The V and J ends lost 3 bases and 7 bases respectively, with 16 bases between them. This CDR3 has 15 residues. CDR1 is MDHEN, CDR2 SYDVKM, per germline. The CDR3 loop reads CASSFYASGYQPQHF. Here the CDR3 DNA reads TGTGCCAGCAGTTTTTACGCTTCGGGTTACCAGCCCCAGCATTTT.

V usage is TRBV5-6 and J usage is TRBJ1-1, with 7 bases fitting TRBD1. Germline trimming cut 4 bases from V and 1 base from J; bases unmatched to any gene: 16. Germline V gene data show CDR1 as SGHDT and CDR2 as YYEEEE. The CDR3 runs to 18 residues. The chain's CDR3 is CASSALSAGDRRNTEAFF. The DNA of the CDR3 is TGTGCCAGCAGCGCCCTGTCAGCGGGGGACAGACGGAACACTGAAGCTTTCTTT.

V and J are TRBV5-6 and TRBJ1-6; D unclear. The V and J ends lost 0 bases and 0 bases respectively, with 13 bases between them. The CDR3 contains 18 residues. CDR1 and CDR2 (germline): SGHDT, YYEEEE. The CDR3 spells CASSLASDSSSYNSPLHF. The CDR3 DNA follows: TGTGCCAGCAGCTTGGCGTCGGATAGCAGCTCCTATAATTCACCCCTCCACTTT.